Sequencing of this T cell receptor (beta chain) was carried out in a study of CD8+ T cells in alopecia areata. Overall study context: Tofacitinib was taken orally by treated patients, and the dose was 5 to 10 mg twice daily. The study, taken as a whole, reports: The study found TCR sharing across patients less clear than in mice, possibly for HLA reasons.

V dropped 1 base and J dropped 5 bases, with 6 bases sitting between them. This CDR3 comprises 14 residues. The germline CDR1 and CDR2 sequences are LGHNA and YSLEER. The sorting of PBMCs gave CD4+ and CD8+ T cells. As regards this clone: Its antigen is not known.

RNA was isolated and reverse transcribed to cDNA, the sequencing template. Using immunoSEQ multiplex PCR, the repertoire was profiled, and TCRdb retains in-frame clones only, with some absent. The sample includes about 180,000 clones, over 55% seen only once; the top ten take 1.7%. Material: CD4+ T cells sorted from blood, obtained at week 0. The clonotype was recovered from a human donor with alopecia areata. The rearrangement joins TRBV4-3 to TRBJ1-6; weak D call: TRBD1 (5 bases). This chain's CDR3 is CASSQAQDNSPLHF. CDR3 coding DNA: TGCGCCAGCAGCCAAGCACAGGATAATTCACCCCTCCACTTT.